This T cell receptor beta chain was found in a study of cytomegalovirus exposure and HLA in healthy donors. Study observations and caveats: Segments of the TCR beta V type were, in most cases, productive about 90% or about 30% of the time in an earlier analysis. Sequencing depth roughly uniform across donors was assumed in presence/absence analyses. A classifier reportedly called cytomegalovirus status with high sensitivity and specificity. What TCR beta sequences reportedly achieved was accurate prediction of HLA-A and HLA-B alleles in most subjects.

The PCR ran on 60 Vbeta and 13 Jbeta primers. Assay: immunoSEQ multiplex PCR; the TCRdb copy retains only in-frame clones and omits some. The sample records under 200,000 clones, 65% to 85% being singletons. The CDR3 covers 16 residues. CDR1 SGHTA and CDR2 FQGNSA come from the germline V gene. V dropped 5 bases and J dropped 10; count of bases not matched to a gene: 12. Worth noting for this clone: What it binds is unknown.

Material: PBMCs. The chain has TRBV7-2 and TRBJ2-1; TRBD2 matches at 12 bases. The TCR comes from a male donor in good health and CMV-seropositive. CDR3 nucleotide sequence: TGTGCCAGCAGCCCGTTGACTAGCGGGAGTACTGTAGAGCAGTTCTTC. It is translated as CASSPLTSGSTVEQFF. Variable domain in full (rest from reference TRBV7-2 and TRBJ2-1): GAGVSQSPSNKVTEKGKDVELRCDPISGHTALYWYRQSLGQGLEFLIYFQGNSAPDKSGLPSDRFSAERTGGSVSTLTIQRTQQEDSAVYLCASSPLTSGSTVEQFFGPGTRLTVL.